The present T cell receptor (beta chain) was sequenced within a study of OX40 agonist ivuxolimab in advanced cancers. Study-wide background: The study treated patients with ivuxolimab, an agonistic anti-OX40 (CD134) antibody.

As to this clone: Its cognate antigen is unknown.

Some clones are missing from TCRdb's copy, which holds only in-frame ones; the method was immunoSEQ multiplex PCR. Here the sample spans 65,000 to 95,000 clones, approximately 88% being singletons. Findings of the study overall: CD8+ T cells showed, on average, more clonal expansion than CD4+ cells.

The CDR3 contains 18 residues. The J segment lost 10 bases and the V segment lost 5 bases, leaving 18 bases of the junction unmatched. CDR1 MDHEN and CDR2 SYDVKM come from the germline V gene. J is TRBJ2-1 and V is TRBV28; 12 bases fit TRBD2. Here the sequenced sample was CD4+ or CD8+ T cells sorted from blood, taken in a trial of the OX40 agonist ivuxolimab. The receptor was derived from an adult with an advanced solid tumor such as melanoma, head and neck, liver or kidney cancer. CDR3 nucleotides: TGTGCCAGCAGTCCCCTGACTAGCGGGAGCAGCCCAAGCGGGGAGCAGTTCTTC. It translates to CASSPLTSGSSPSGEQFF.